The 18 T cell receptor beta chains below all came from one sample that was sequenced in a study of cytomegalovirus exposure and HLA in healthy donors. The study ran its PCR with 60 Vbeta and 13 Jbeta primers. This table comes from immunoSEQ multiplex PCR, and its TCRdb copy is limited to in-frame clones, with some not included. The table lists roughly 180,000 clones, 84% of them singletons. The specimen was PBMCs. All receptors come from a girl aged 2-10 years in good health and CMV-seropositive.

The J gene is TRBJ2-4, the V gene TRBV28; 7 bases agree with TRBD1. The CDR3 has 19 amino acids. Unmatched junction bases numbered 16, after V lost 5 bases and J lost 0 bases. Germline V gives CDR1 MDHEN, CDR2 SYDVKM. In nucleotides, the CDR3 is TGTGCCAGCAGTCCCCCTAGGGGACAGTCCCTTTTAGCCAAAAACATTCAGTACTTC. It is translated as CASSPPRGQSLLAKNIQYF.

The CDR3 DNA sequence: TGTGCCAGCAGCTGGGGACAGCCCTATGGCTACACCTTC. This gives the protein CASSWGQPYGYTF. The V and J genes are TRBV5-5 and TRBJ1-2, with 7 bases matching TRBD1. The CDR3 has 13 amino acids. Germline lookup yields CDR1 SGHKS and CDR2 YYEKEE (reference sequence). The junction had 3 bases not matched to a gene; V was cut back by 3 bases and J by 4 bases.

This clone was found once. This chain uses TRBV9 with TRBJ1-1, with a possible D match to TRBD1 (5 bases). Trimming took 0 bases from V and 2 from J, leaving 8 bases between them. Per the germline V gene, CDR1 is SGDLS and CDR2 is YYNGEE. The CDR3 is 14 residues long. As DNA, the CDR3 is TGTGCCAGCAGCGTAGCAGGGTTTAACACTGAAGCTTTCTTT. Amino acid sequence: CASSVAGFNTEAFF.

The V and J genes are TRBV6-4 and TRBJ2-7, with D uncertain. Germline CDR1 is MRHNA and CDR2 is SNTAGT. CDR3 size: 14 residues. Deletions cut 6 bases from V and 0 bases from J, with 12 bases between. CDR3 sequence (DNA): TGTGCCAGCAGCCGCCGAAGGAGCTCCTACGAGCAGTACTTC. Protein product: CASSRRRSSYEQYF.

The rearrangement links TRBV15 to TRBJ1-6; 11 bases fit TRBD1. This CDR3 comprises 12 residues. Germline V gene lookup returns CDR1 LNHNV and CDR2 YYDKDF (reference sequence). V shed 9 bases and J 10 bases; nucleotides not matched to a gene: 2. The chain's CDR3 is CATGQGESPLHF. The CDR3 nucleotides are TGTGCCACGGGACAGGGGGAATCACCCCTCCACTTT.

The chain recombines TRBV28 with TRBJ1-1, with D possibly matching TRBD1 (5 bases). The CDR3 loop spans 11 amino acids. Per germline, CDR1 MDHEN and CDR2 SYDVKM. Trimming stripped 5 bases from V and 6 bases from J, with 7 bases between. The CDR3 bases are TGTGCCAGCAGTCGGGGGTCTGAAGCTTTCTTT. Translating gives CASSRGSEAFF.

The genes are TRBV2 and TRBJ1-3; D is unclear. Germline loops: CDR1 SNHLY, CDR2 FYNNEI. The CDR3 length is 14 residues. The V and J ends lost 4 bases and 0 bases respectively, with 7 bases between them. The CDR3 sequence is CASSAGSSGNTIYF. For the CDR3, the DNA is TGTGCCAGCAGTGCCGGGAGCTCTGGAAACACCATATATTTT.

The chain couples TRBV27 to TRBJ2-7; 11 bases agree with TRBD1. J lost 2 bases, V lost 6 bases, and 9 bases had no gene match. This CDR3 is built from 16 residues. Germline values: CDR1 MNHEY, CDR2 SMNVEV (reference sequence). DNA of the CDR3: TGTGCCAGCAGGCCTTGGGGGACAGGGGGAACCTACGAGCAGTACTTC. This sequence encodes CASRPWGTGGTYEQYF.

The V call is TRBV5-5, the J call TRBJ1-2; a possible D gene is TRBD1 (5 bases). Germline lookup yields CDR1 SGHKS and CDR2 YYEKEE (reference sequence). This CDR3 is built from 12 residues. Trimming cost V 2 bases and J 8 bases, with 10 bases left between them. Here the CDR3 reads CASSFTGSGYTF. The DNA for the CDR3 is TGTGCCAGCAGCTTCACAGGATCAGGCTACACCTTC. The full variable domain, its missing parts supplied by reference TRBV5-5 and TRBJ1-2, is DAGVTQSPTHLIKTRGQQVTLRCSPISGHKSVSWYQQVLGQGPQFIFQYYEKEERGRGNFPDRFSARQFPNYSSELNVNALLLGDSALYLCASSFTGSGYTFGSGTRLTVV.

The J gene is TRBJ2-7, the V gene TRBV30, with 8 bases identical to TRBD2. Germline CDR1 GTSNPN, CDR2 SVGIG (reference sequence). The CDR3 runs 17 residues. Losses at the gene ends were 0 bases for V and 0 bases for J; bases not matched to a gene: 10. The CDR3 DNA is TGTGCCTGGAGTGTCCTAACTAGCGGAGACAGCTCCTACGAGCAGTACTTC. Amino acid sequence: CAWSVLTSGDSSYEQYF. The full variable domain, its missing parts supplied by reference TRBV30 and TRBJ2-7, is SQTIHQWPATLVQPVGSPLSLECTVEGTSNPNLYWYRQAAGRGLQLLFYSVGIGQISSEVPQNLSASRPQDRQFILSSKKLLLSDSGFYLCAWSVLTSGDSSYEQYFGPGTRLTVT.

The gene calls are TRBV6-6 and TRBJ1-4, with D unresolved. The CDR3 extends over 14 amino acids. Germline V CDR1 and CDR2: MNHNY, SVGAGI (reference sequence). With 6 bases removed from V and 1 base from J, the gap between germline ends came to 9 bases. The CDR3 protein is CASRHSETNEKLFF. DNA of the CDR3: TGTGCCAGCAGACACAGTGAAACTAATGAAAAACTGTTTTTT.

The chain uses TRBV28 and TRBJ2-1; 7 bases align to TRBD1. The germline V gene encodes CDR1 MDHEN and CDR2 SYDVKM. The CDR3 totals 15 residues. V lost 5 bases and J lost 2; bases outside the gene matches: 6. CDR3 bases: TGTGCCAGCAGTCCAACTGACAGGGCCTACAATGAGCAGTTCTTC. Translation: CASSPTDRAYNEQFF. Drawing the rest from reference TRBV28 and TRBJ2-1, the complete variable domain is DVKVTQSSRYLVKRTGEKVFLECVQDMDHENMFWYRQDPGLGLRLIYFSYDVKMKEKGDIPEGYSVSREKKERFSLILESASTNQTSMYLCASSPTDRAYNEQFFGPGTRLTVL.

The chain combines TRBV6-5 with TRBJ1-4; 8 nucleotides match TRBD1. Per the germline V gene, CDR1 is MNHEY and CDR2 is SVGAGI. The CDR3 is made up of 14 amino acids. Trimming cost V 8 bases and J 4 bases; bases outside gene matches: 6. CDR3 protein: CASGGDRYNEKLFF. The CDR3 nucleotides are TGTGCCAGCGGCGGGGACAGGTATAATGAAAAACTGTTTTTT.

This chain joins TRBV2 and TRBJ1-2; the D gene is possibly TRBD1 (5 bases). V lost 6 bases and J 3 bases, leaving 14 bases between the germline ends. Germline-derived CDR1 and CDR2 are SNHLY and FYNNEI. The CDR3 has 14 residues. This CDR3 reads CASRGTLGHYGYTF. The DNA for the CDR3 is TGTGCCAGCAGAGGGACTCTAGGACACTATGGCTACACCTTC.

The rearrangement uses TRBV12-5 and TRBJ1-5; D is uncertain. CDR3 length: 16 residues. V shed 0 bases and J shed 0 bases, with 9 bases lying between them. CDR1 and CDR2 from the germline V gene are LGHNT and FRNRAP. CDR3 bases: TGTGCTAGTGGTTTGGTACTACCTAATAGCAATCAGCCCCAGCATTTT. Encoded protein: CASGLVLPNSNQPQHF. The entire variable domain, with the rest obtained from reference TRBV12-5 and TRBJ1-5, is as follows: DARVTQTPRHKVTEMGQEVTMRCQPILGHNTVFWYRQTMMQGLELLAYFRNRAPLDDSGMPKDRFSAEMPDATLATLKIQPSEPRDSAVYFCASGLVLPNSNQPQHFGDGTRLSIL.

This chain joins TRBV30 and TRBJ2-2; 7 bases match TRBD2. With V trimmed by 3 bases and J by 3 bases, 4 bases remained unmatched. The CDR3 has 14 residues. Germline V CDR1 and CDR2: GTSNPN, SVGIG (reference sequence). CDR3 protein: CAWRTSRDTGELFF. The CDR3 DNA follows: TGTGCCTGGAGGACTAGCCGGGACACCGGGGAGCTGTTTTTT. The full variable domain, completed using reference TRBV30 and TRBJ2-2, is SQTIHQWPATLVQPVGSPLSLECTVEGTSNPNLYWYRQAAGRGLQLLFYSVGIGQISSEVPQNLSASRPQDRQFILSSKKLLLSDSGFYLCAWRTSRDTGELFFGEGSRLTVL.

The rearrangement joins TRBV25-1 to TRBJ1-1; D unclear. V lost 6 bases, J lost 1 base, and 9 bases lay in between. The germline V gene has CDR1 MGHDK and CDR2 SYGVNS. The CDR3 contains 13 residues. The CDR3 loop is CASSRLGNTEAFF. CDR3 DNA sequence: TGTGCCAGCAGCCGACTCGGGAACACTGAAGCTTTCTTT.

The gene calls are TRBV14 and TRBJ2-2, with TRBD2 matching 15 bases. The V gene's germline CDR1 is SGHDN and CDR2 FVKESK. The CDR3 is made up of 18 amino acids. Germline trimming cut 4 bases from V and 1 base from J; bases unmatched to any gene: 4. The CDR3 DNA reads TGTGCCAGCAGCCCCGGGACTAGCGGGAGGTTGAACACCGGGGAGCTGTTTTTT. It specifies CASSPGTSGRLNTGELFF.